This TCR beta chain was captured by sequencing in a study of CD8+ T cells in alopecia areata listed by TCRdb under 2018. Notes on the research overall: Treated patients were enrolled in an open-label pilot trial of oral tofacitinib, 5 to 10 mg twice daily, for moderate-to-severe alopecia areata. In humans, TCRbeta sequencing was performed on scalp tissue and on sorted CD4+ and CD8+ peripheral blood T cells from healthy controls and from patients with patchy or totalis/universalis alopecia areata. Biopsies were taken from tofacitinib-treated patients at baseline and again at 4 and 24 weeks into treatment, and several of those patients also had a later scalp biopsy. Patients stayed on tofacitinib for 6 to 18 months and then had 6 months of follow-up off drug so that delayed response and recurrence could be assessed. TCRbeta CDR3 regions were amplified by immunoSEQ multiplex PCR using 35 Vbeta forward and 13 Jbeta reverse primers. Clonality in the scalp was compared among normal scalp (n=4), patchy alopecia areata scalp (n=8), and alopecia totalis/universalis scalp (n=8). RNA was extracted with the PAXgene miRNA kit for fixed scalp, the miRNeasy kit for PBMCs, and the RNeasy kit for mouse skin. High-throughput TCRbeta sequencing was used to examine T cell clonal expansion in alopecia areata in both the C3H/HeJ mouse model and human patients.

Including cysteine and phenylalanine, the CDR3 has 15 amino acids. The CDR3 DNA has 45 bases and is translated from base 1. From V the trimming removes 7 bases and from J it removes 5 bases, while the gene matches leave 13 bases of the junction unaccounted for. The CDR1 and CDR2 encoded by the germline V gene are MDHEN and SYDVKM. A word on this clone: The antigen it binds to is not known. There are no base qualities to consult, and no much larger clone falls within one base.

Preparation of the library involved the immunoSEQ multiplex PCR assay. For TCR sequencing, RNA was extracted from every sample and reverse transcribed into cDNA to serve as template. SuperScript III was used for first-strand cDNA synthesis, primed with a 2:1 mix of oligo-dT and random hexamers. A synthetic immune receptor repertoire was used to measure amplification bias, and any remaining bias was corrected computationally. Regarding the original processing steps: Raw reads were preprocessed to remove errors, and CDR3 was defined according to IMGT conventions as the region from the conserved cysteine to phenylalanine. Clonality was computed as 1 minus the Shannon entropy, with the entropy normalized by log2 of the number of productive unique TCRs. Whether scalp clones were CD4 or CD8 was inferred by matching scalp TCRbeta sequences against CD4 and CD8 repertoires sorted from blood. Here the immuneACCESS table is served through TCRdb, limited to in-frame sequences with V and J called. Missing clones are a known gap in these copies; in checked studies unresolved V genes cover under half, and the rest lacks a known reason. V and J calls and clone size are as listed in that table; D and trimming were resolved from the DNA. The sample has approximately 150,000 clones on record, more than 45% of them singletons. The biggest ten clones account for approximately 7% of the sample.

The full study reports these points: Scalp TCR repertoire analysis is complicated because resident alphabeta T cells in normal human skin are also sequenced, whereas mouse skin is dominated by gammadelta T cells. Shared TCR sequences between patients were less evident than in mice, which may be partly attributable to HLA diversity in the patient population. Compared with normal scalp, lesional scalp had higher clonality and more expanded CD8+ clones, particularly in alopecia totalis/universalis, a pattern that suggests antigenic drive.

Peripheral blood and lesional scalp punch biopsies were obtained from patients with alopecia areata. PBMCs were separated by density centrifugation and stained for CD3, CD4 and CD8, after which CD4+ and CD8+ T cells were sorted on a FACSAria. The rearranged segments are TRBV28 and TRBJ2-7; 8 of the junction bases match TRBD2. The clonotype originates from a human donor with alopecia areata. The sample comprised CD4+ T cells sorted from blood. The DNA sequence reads TGTGCCAGCACCGAACCAAGCGGGAGTTACAACGAGCAGTACTTC. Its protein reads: CASTEPSGSYNEQYF.